Detailed here is one TCR beta chain. The entry originates in a study of blood T cell repertoires in COVID-19. Assay used: immunoSEQ multiplex PCR; TCRdb lists only in-frame clones, some missing. The sample gives 300,000 to 500,000 clones, roughly 90% of which show up once; approximately 1% is in the top ten. From germline, CDR1 is SGHRS and CDR2 YFSETQ. The CDR3 has 15 amino acids. Trimming took 0 bases from V and 0 from J, leaving 7 bases between them. This chain joins TRBV5-1 and TRBJ2-4; D perhaps matches TRBD2 (6 bases). This sequence originates from a woman aged 25 to 39 with acute COVID-19. Material for sequencing was PBMCs or T cells enriched from blood (not recorded which). The CDR3 DNA sequence: TGCGCCAGCAGCTTGGGGAGGGCAGCCAAAAACATTCAGTACTTC. Translation: CASSLGRAAKNIQYF.